The 28 T cell receptor beta chains given below trace back to one sample, sequenced in a study of Ad26.COV2.S vaccination and SARS-CoV-2 variants. Treatment noted: around 19 received Ad26.COV2.S at low or high dose, single or two shots; several received placebo; per-sample allocation not given. Samples analyzed were those drawn on day 63 after the first vaccine or placebo injection. Assay used: immunoSEQ multiplex PCR; TCRdb lists only in-frame clones, some missing. The sample includes more than 300,000 clones, roughly 90% of them seen just once. The sequencing here drew on peripheral blood, taken in a trial of Ad26.COV2.S vaccine versus placebo. These receptors were obtained from a person between 18 and 60 years old who received the Ad26.COV2.S COVID-19 vaccine or a placebo.

This clone was counted a few times. V and J are TRBV9 and TRBJ1-1, with a weak D call TRBD1 (6 bases). The CDR3 has 14 residues. Trimming cost V 0 bases and J 3 bases, with 9 bases left between them. Germline loops: CDR1 SGDLS, CDR2 YYNGEE. The CDR3 sequence: CASSVGQGYTEAFF. For the CDR3, the DNA is TGTGCCAGCAGCGTAGGGCAGGGGTACACTGAAGCTTTCTTT.

This clone showed up just a few times. The V and J genes are TRBV7-2 and TRBJ1-2; a weak D match, TRBD1 (6 bases). Germline assignment: CDR1 SGHTA and CDR2 FQGNSA. The length of the CDR3 is 14 residues. V dropped 5 bases and J dropped 2 bases, with 12 bases sitting between them. The CDR3 is CASSPGGQNYGYTF. The CDR3 DNA is TGTGCCAGCAGCCCCGGCGGACAGAACTATGGCTACACCTTC.

V usage is TRBV20-1 and J usage is TRBJ1-4; no reliable D call. The germline V gene has CDR1 DFQATT and CDR2 SNEGSKA (reference sequence). Between the trimmed V and J ends, which lost 0 bases and 8 bases, there was a span of 4 bases. The CDR3 is 11 amino acids. CDR3 nucleotides: TGCAGTGCTAGAGATAGAGAAAAACTGTTTTTT. Its protein is CSARDREKLFF.

The rearrangement links TRBV4-1 to TRBJ2-5, with D possibly called TRBD1 or TRBD2 (5 bases each). This CDR3 region has 16 residues. V lost 2 bases and J 4 bases, leaving 17 bases between the germline ends. Germline-derived CDR1 and CDR2 are MGHRA and YSYEKL. The CDR3 region has the DNA TGCGCCAGCAGCCAACCCGTGGGGGTTCTCTCAGAGACCCAGTACTTC. The encoded protein is CASSQPVGVLSETQYF.

This chain joins TRBV4-1 and TRBJ2-7; D call uncertain. V was shortened by 0 bases and J by 3 bases, with 12 bases between the two germline ends. CDR3 size: 15 residues. Germline-derived CDR1 and CDR2 are MGHRA and YSYEKL. The CDR3 nucleotides are TGCGCCAGCAGCCAAGATGTGCAGGCCCTCTACGAGCAGTACTTC. It codes for CASSQDVQALYEQYF.

This clone was counted a few times. The CDR3 spells CASSPLFGTSGGTNTGELFF. In DNA, the CDR3 is TGTGCCAGTAGTCCCCTATTCGGGACTAGCGGGGGGACGAACACCGGGGAGCTGTTTTTT. The J gene is TRBJ2-2, the V gene TRBV19, with 15 nucleotides matching TRBD2. V trimming: 5 bases; J trimming: 0 bases; junction bases outside the gene matches: 10. Per the germline V gene, CDR1 is LNHDA and CDR2 is SQIVND (reference sequence). The CDR3 loop spans 20 amino acids. The whole variable domain, filled in from reference TRBV19 and TRBJ2-2, reads DGGITQSPKYLFRKEGQNVTLSCEQNLNHDAMYWYRQDPGQGLRLIYYSQIVNDFQKGDIAEGYSVSREKKESFPLTVTSAQKNPTAFYLCASSPLFGTSGGTNTGELFFGEGSRLTVL.

The chain joins TRBV9 to TRBJ2-3, with TRBD2 identical over 11 bases. Per the germline V gene, CDR1 is SGDLS and CDR2 is YYNGEE. The CDR3 is 14 residues long. The V and J ends lost 8 bases and 6 bases, in that order; junction bases with no gene match: 8. CDR3 sequence reads: CARIGSGRADTQYF. CDR3 DNA sequence: TGTGCCAGGATAGGTAGCGGGAGGGCCGATACGCAGTATTTT.

The chain uses TRBV2 and TRBJ2-1, with 9 bases identical to TRBD2. Per germline, CDR1 SNHLY and CDR2 FYNNEI. This CDR3 has 13 residues. Germline trimming cut 5 bases from V and 9 bases from J; bases unmatched to any gene: 5. The CDR3 nucleotides read TGTGCCAGCAGTCAGACTAGCGGTACTGAGCAGTTCTTC. It is translated as CASSQTSGTEQFF.

This clone was observed a few times. The rearrangement uses TRBV7-9 and TRBJ2-7; D unclear. The CDR3 runs to 13 residues. The germline V and J ends were trimmed by 5 bases and 1 base, with 9 bases remaining between them. The V gene's germline CDR1 is SEHNR and CDR2 FQNEAQ (reference sequence). The CDR3 DNA reads TGTGCCAGCAGCAACTCCGAATCCTACGAGCAGTACTTC. This gives the protein CASSNSESYEQYF. Complete variable domain (other parts from reference TRBV7-9 and TRBJ2-7): DTGVSQNPRHKITKRGQNVTFRCDPISEHNRLYWYRQTLGQGPEFLTYFQNEAQLEKSRLLSDRFSAERPKGSFSTLEIQRTEQGDSAMYLCASSNSESYEQYFGPGTRLTVT.

As DNA, the CDR3 is TGTGCAAGTCGCTTAGGGACAGGCTCTGGGGCCAACGTCCTGACTTTC. Translating gives CASRLGTGSGANVLTF. V is TRBV12-2 and J is TRBJ2-6; the D segment call TRBD1 is taken from the table without a DNA check. TRBV12-2 is noted as a pseudogene. This CDR3 is 16 amino acids long.

This sequence joins TRBV5-4 and TRBJ2-5, with a possible D match to TRBD1 (7 bases). The CDR3 consists of 17 residues. Germline V gene sequence: CDR1 SGHNT, CDR2 YYREEE (reference sequence). V lost 6 bases to trimming and J lost 2 bases, with 23 bases between them. For the CDR3, the DNA is TGTGCCAGCAAGAGGGCCCCAGACAGGGAGGCACAAGAGACCCAGTACTTC. It is translated as CASKRAPDREAQETQYF. Drawing the rest from reference TRBV5-4 and TRBJ2-5, the complete variable domain is ETGVTQSPTHLIKTRGQQVTLRCSSQSGHNTVSWYQQALGQGPQFIFQYYREEENGRGNFPPRFSGLQFPNYSSELNVNALELDDSALYLCASKRAPDREAQETQYFGPGTRLLVL.

The rearrangement uses TRBV18 and TRBJ2-7; D may be TRBD2 (6 bases). The CDR3 spans 13 residues. Trimming left V 5 bases short and J 0 bases short, with 8 bases between. Germline assignment: CDR1 KGHSH and CDR2 LQKENI. CDR3 DNA: TGTGCCAGCTCAGCGGGAAGCTCCTACGAGCAGTACTTC. This encodes CASSAGSSYEQYF. The variable domain in full, completed from reference TRBV18 and TRBJ2-7, reads NAGVMQNPRHLVRRRGQEARLRCSPMKGHSHVYWYRQLPEEGLKFMVYLQKENIIDESGMPKERFSAEFPKEGPSILRIQQVVRGDSAAYFCASSAGSSYEQYFGPGTRLTVT.

The V gene is TRBV30, the J gene TRBJ2-1; 10 positions agree with TRBD2. CDR3 size: 14 residues. Germline V gene lookup returns CDR1 GTSNPN and CDR2 SVGIG (reference sequence). The ends lost 8 bases at V and 6 bases at J; junction bases unmatched: 10. For the CDR3, the DNA is TGTGCCGGGGCTACTAGCGGGATCGGCAATGAGCAGTTCTTC. Translation gives CAGATSGIGNEQFF.

The V call is TRBV30, the J call TRBJ2-7; D gene ambiguous. Germline V lookup: CDR1 GTSNPN, CDR2 SVGIG (reference sequence). Trimming pared 0 bases from V and 3 bases from J, leaving 6 bases between. The CDR3 has 12 amino acids. CDR3 in amino acids: CAWSVHSYEQYF. CDR3 sequence (DNA): TGTGCCTGGAGTGTACACAGCTACGAGCAGTACTTC.

This clone has only a few counts. This chain links TRBV28 with TRBJ1-2; D gene unclear. Germline-derived CDR1 and CDR2 are MDHEN and SYDVKM. Trimming removed 5 bases at V and 2 bases at J, with 9 bases between. This CDR3 has 13 residues. CDR3 sequence: CASSGTINYGYTF. Here the CDR3 DNA reads TGTGCCAGCAGTGGCACAATCAACTATGGCTACACCTTC.

This sequence joins TRBV5-1 and TRBJ1-6; 11 positions agree with TRBD1. J gave up 10 bases and V 0 bases, and 3 bases lay outside the gene matches. This CDR3 is built from 15 residues. Germline CDR1 and CDR2: SGHRS and YFSETQ. CDR3 sequence reads: CASSLVGQGESPLHF. The CDR3 DNA follows: TGCGCCAGCAGCTTGGTGGGACAGGGGGAATCACCCCTCCACTTT.

On this clone itself: In the same sample, other DNA sequences code for this CDR3. The V call is TRBV11-2, the J call TRBJ1-6; TRBD1 matches at 8 bases. The CDR3 extends over 14 amino acids. Germline CDR1 is SGHAT and CDR2 is FQNNGV. The V segment lost 4 bases and the J segment 7 bases; nucleotides outside the gene matches: 3. CDR3 sequence: CASSSDRANSPLHF. As DNA, the CDR3 is TGTGCCAGCAGCTCGGACAGGGCAAATTCACCCCTCCACTTT.

The chain couples TRBV6-5 to TRBJ2-3, with 9 bases fitting TRBD2. Germline V CDR1 and CDR2: MNHEY, SVGAGI. With V trimmed by 6 bases and J by 2 bases, 6 bases remained unmatched. The CDR3 extends over 15 amino acids. The CDR3 region is CASRRLAGTTDTQYF. As DNA, the CDR3 is TGTGCCAGCAGAAGGCTAGCGGGGACCACAGATACGCAGTATTTT.

This CDR3 reads CAWSVGLVLLDEQFF. DNA of the CDR3: TGTGCCTGGAGTGTAGGCCTAGTATTGTTGGATGAGCAGTTCTTC. V and J are TRBV30 and TRBJ2-1; no firm D call. The CDR3 length is 15 residues. Germline V gene lookup returns CDR1 GTSNPN and CDR2 SVGIG (reference sequence). Trimming removed 0 bases from V and 8 bases from J, with 17 bases in between.

The gene calls are TRBV2 and TRBJ1-2, with D unclear. V was pared by 3 bases and J by 1 base, with 9 bases between. Germline assignment: CDR1 SNHLY and CDR2 FYNNEI. The CDR3 totals 14 residues. CDR3 nucleotide sequence: TGTGCCAGCAGTGAGTTTCCGGGTAACTATGGCTACACCTTC. Translation: CASSEFPGNYGYTF. The variable domain in full, completed from reference TRBV2 and TRBJ1-2, reads EPEVTQTPSHQVTQMGQEVILRCVPISNHLYFYWYRQILGQKVEFLVSFYNNEISEKSEIFDDQFSVERPDGSNFTLKIRSTKLEDSAMYFCASSEFPGNYGYTFGSGTRLTVV.

The chain uses TRBV11-2 and TRBJ1-1; D is unresolved. The CDR3 is made up of 16 amino acids. V was cut by 4 bases and J by 6 bases, with 21 bases left in between. Per the germline V gene, CDR1 is SGHAT and CDR2 is FQNNGV. CDR3 coding DNA: TGTGCCAGCAGCTACCTTTCTCGGGCAGCCTTCGCTGAAGCTTTCTTT. Residues: CASSYLSRAAFAEAFF. Using reference TRBV11-2 and TRBJ1-1 for the parts outside the CDR3, the full variable domain is EAGVAQSPRYKIIEKRQSVAFWCNPISGHATLYWYQQILGQGPKLLIQFQNNGVVDDSQLPKDRFSAERLKGVDSTLKIQPAKLEDSAVYLCASSYLSRAAFAEAFFGQGTRLTVV.

The genes are TRBV3-1 (or the pseudogene TRBV3-2) and TRBJ2-5; tentatively, D is TRBD1 (5 bases). The germline V and J ends were trimmed by 0 bases and 5 bases, with 10 bases remaining between them. Germline loops: CDR1 LGHDT, CDR2 YNNKEL (reference sequence). The CDR3 runs to 14 residues. DNA of the CDR3: TGTGCCAGCAGCCAAGATATCAGGGTTGAGACCCAGTACTTC. Translated, it gives CASSQDIRVETQYF.

This clone appeared once. The genes are TRBV7-2 and TRBJ2-7; D call uncertain. V dropped 2 bases and J dropped 2 bases, with 19 bases sitting between them. Germline V gene lookup returns CDR1 SGHTA and CDR2 FQGNSA. The CDR3 spans 17 residues. CDR3 sequence reads: CASSLSGPQPAPYEQYF. DNA of the CDR3: TGTGCCAGCAGCTTAAGTGGACCACAGCCAGCCCCCTACGAGCAGTACTTC.

The chain has TRBV28 and TRBJ1-4; 10 nucleotides match TRBD1. Trimming at V came to 5 bases and at J to 8 bases, leaving 8 bases not matched to a gene. CDR1 is MDHEN, CDR2 SYDVKM, per germline. The CDR3 is made up of 15 amino acids. In DNA form, the CDR3 reads TGTGCCAGCAGTCTCACAGGACAGGGGGGCGAAAAACTGTTTTTT. It codes for CASSLTGQGGEKLFF.

This clone was detected a few times. Other nucleotide sequences in the sample specify the same CDR3. This rearrangement joins TRBV18 to TRBJ2-7; 8 bases are a match to TRBD1. CDR1 is KGHSH and CDR2 is LQKENI in the germline V gene. J gave up 2 bases and V 3 bases, and 3 bases lay outside the gene matches. This CDR3 has 14 amino acids. Here the CDR3 reads CASSPGTGAYEQYF. For the CDR3, the DNA is TGTGCCAGCTCACCCGGGACAGGCGCCTACGAGCAGTACTTC.

This clone has only a few counts. The V call is TRBV11-2, the J call TRBJ1-2, with D tentatively TRBD1 (5 bases). V gave up 4 bases and J gave up 3 bases, with 12 bases separating them. The CDR3 is 14 residues long. Germline V gene sequence: CDR1 SGHAT, CDR2 FQNNGV. This CDR3 is CASSSPRGHYGYTF. CDR3 nucleotides: TGTGCCAGCAGCTCACCTCGGGGACACTATGGCTACACCTTC.

This chain links TRBV5-1 with TRBJ2-7; 7 bases fit TRBD1. Germline CDR1 SGHRS, CDR2 YFSETQ. This CDR3 is built from 16 residues. The trim removed 0 bases at V and 2 bases at J, leaving 8 bases unmatched. The CDR3 nucleotides read TGCGCCAGCAGCTTGGGGTTAGGGACAGACACCTACGAGCAGTACTTC. The encoded protein is CASSLGLGTDTYEQYF. The whole variable domain, filled in from reference TRBV5-1 and TRBJ2-7, reads KAGVTQTPRYLIKTRGQQVTLSCSPISGHRSVSWYQQTPGQGLQFLFEYFSETQRNKGNFPGRFSGRQFSNSRSEMNVSTLELGDSALYLCASSLGLGTDTYEQYFGPGTRLTVT.

The rearrangement links TRBV19 to TRBJ2-1, with D tentatively TRBD1 (6 bases). The CDR3 runs to 16 residues. Between the trimmed V and J ends, which lost 7 bases and 0 bases, there was a span of 16 bases. CDR1 and CDR2 from the germline V gene are LNHDA and SQIVND (reference sequence). The CDR3 spells CASTAGQGISYNEQFF. DNA for the CDR3: TGTGCCAGTACCGCCGGGCAGGGGATCTCCTACAATGAGCAGTTCTTC. Looking up the rest from reference TRBV19 and TRBJ2-1 gives the full variable domain: DGGITQSPKYLFRKEGQNVTLSCEQNLNHDAMYWYRQDPGQGLRLIYYSQIVNDFQKGDIAEGYSVSREKKESFPLTVTSAQKNPTAFYLCASTAGQGISYNEQFFGPGTRLTVL.